The present entry profiles one T cell receptor (beta chain) with its context. Its specificity is unknown. With 5 bases clipped from V and 2 bases from J, the junction kept 6 bases outside the gene matches. Germline CDR1 SEHNR, CDR2 FQNEAQ (reference sequence). The CDR3 spans 14 residues. The sample comes from a study of blood T cells in healthy people across ages. General study findings and limits: A strong correlation was seen between TCR beta diversity and naive T cell percentage.

Next came a second PCR, run for about 6 to 12 cycles, which used a sample-barcoded 5' primer along with a J-beta primer mix. Each TCR beta cDNA got a 12-nucleotide random molecular identifier. TCRdb redid the calling of the 5' RACE reads with MiXCR, one entry per CDR3 protein. Seen here are about 1.4 million distinct CDR3 sequences, roughly 60% observed once, and the top ten hold 5% to 7%. The receptor was derived from a man aged 18 to 30 in good health. The V call is TRBV7-9, the J call TRBJ2-7, with 7 bases that match TRBD2. Material for sequencing was blood. This CDR3 is CASSPRTRTYEQYF. The CDR3 nucleotides are TGTGCCAGCAGCCCTCGGACTAGAACCTACGAGCAGTACTTC.